This T cell receptor (beta chain) was retrieved from a study of a mutant IDH1 vaccine in newly diagnosed glioma. Looking at the study overall: Beforehand, treatment had been radiotherapy, temozolomide, or both; the majority received both.

V lost 5 bases to trimming and J lost 2 bases, with 14 bases between them. Germline V gene data show CDR1 as MNHNS and CDR2 as SASEGT. The CDR3 has 15 residues. Time point reported: baseline, week 1 (first vaccination visit). Sample treatment: pre-vaccination baseline after standard-of-care therapy. Measured with immunoSEQ multiplex PCR; TCRdb has only the in-frame clones, and not every one. In the table there are around 89,000 clones, under 90% of which are singletons. The sequence derives from a woman between 50 and 59 years old with glioma. The V call is TRBV6-1, the J call TRBJ2-3; perhaps TRBD1 as D (5 bases). This material consisted of PBMCs, taken from a glioma patient treated with radiotherapy, temozolomide or both. The CDR3 protein is CASSSDSEPTDTQYF. DNA for the CDR3: TGTGCCAGCAGTTCTGACAGCGAACCCACAGATACGCAGTATTTT.